Presented here are 29 T cell receptor beta chains from one specimen sequenced in a study of type 1 regulatory T cells. These receptors are not linked to any known antigen. TCRdb processed the reads anew with MiXCR; each CDR3 protein has one entry. The sample holds about 68,000 distinct CDR3 sequences; around 63% are singletons and the top ten take 7.6%. Sequenced material: cultured T cells, either the whole culture or a sorted T cell fraction (not recorded which). Sample subset: Tr1-enriched cell product generated in vitro against host alloantigens. The receptors originated from a human donor in good health.

The chain recombines TRBV4-1 with TRBJ2-1; 13 bases agree with TRBD2. The J segment lost 1 base and the V segment lost 4 bases, leaving 16 bases of the junction unmatched. The CDR3 is made up of 21 amino acids. Looked up from germline, CDR1 is MGHRA and CDR2 is YSYEKL. CDR3 in DNA: TGCGCCAGCAGCCGAGATCTTCGGACTAGCGGGAGCTCTTGGTCCTACAATGAGCAGTTCTTC. Encoded protein: CASSRDLRTSGSSWSYNEQFF.

The V and J genes are TRBV28 and TRBJ2-3; 9 bases are shared with TRBD2. This CDR3 has 15 residues. V lost 4 bases and J lost 5; bases outside the gene matches: 7. In germline, CDR1 is MDHEN, CDR2 SYDVKM. The CDR3 nucleotides read TGTGCCAGCAGTTCCCCTAGCGGGATAGAAGATACGCAGTATTTT. Its translation: CASSSPSGIEDTQYF.

Concerning this clonotype itself: The CDR3 ends on some other residue instead of the conserved phenylalanine or tryptophan, so this is likely a read error. The DNA is omitted, as the CDR3 cannot be located on it reliably, and the CDR3 follows TCRdb's listing. J is TRBJ2-7 and V is TRBV21-1; the table gives TRBD2 as D, unverified against the DNA. TRBV21-1 is a pseudogene segment. The CDR3 spans 15 amino acids, including both terminal residues. The CDR3 sequence: CASSKLARDLCEQYS.

This clonotype came up many times. The chain combines TRBV20-1 with TRBJ2-7; 7 positions agree with TRBD1. The germline CDR1 and CDR2 sequences are DFQATT and SNEGSKA (reference sequence). V was pared by 3 bases and J by 3 bases, with 11 bases of the junction left unmatched. The CDR3 runs 15 residues. The CDR3, as DNA: TGCAGTGCTAGCACGACAGGGAAAGTCCTCTACGAGCAGTACTTC. Translation: CSASTTGKVLYEQYF.

V usage is TRBV29-1 and J usage is TRBJ2-1; 9 nucleotides match TRBD2. Germline V CDR1 and CDR2: SQVTM, ANQGSEA. The CDR3 has 19 amino acids. V was pared by 5 bases and J by 7 bases, with 24 bases of the junction left unmatched. CDR3 DNA sequence: TGCAGCGTTTTCTATTTTGGGGTTAGCGGGAGCCCCAGGGAAAATGAGCAGTTCTTC. Translation gives CSVFYFGVSGSPRENEQFF.

The chain is built from TRBV6-5 and TRBJ2-7; D is undetermined. Germline assignment: CDR1 MNHEY and CDR2 SVGAGI. This CDR3 has 13 residues. The germline V and J ends were trimmed by 2 bases and 1 base, with 6 bases remaining between them. CDR3 protein: CASSYLGSYEQYF. CDR3 in DNA: TGTGCCAGCAGTTACCTGGGTTCCTACGAGCAGTACTTC.

V and J are TRBV10-3 and TRBJ1-5, with a possible D match to TRBD1 (5 bases). The length of the CDR3 is 14 residues. CDR1 and CDR2 (germline): ENHRY, SYGVKD. Trimming took off 2 bases at V and 6 bases at J, with 11 bases between the two ends. CDR3 protein: CAISEPGGGQPQHF. The CDR3 nucleotides are TGTGCCATCAGTGAGCCGGGGGGGGGTCAGCCCCAGCATTTT.

The chain recombines TRBV20-1 with TRBJ2-7; D tentatively fits TRBD1 or TRBD2 (5 bases each). V lost 3 bases and J lost 3, with 18 bases in between. This CDR3 spans 15 amino acids. Per the germline V gene, CDR1 is DFQATT and CDR2 is SNEGSKA (reference sequence). The CDR3 is CSARIFGALNYEQYF. CDR3 DNA sequence: TGCAGTGCTAGGATCTTCGGGGCCTTAAACTACGAGCAGTACTTC.

The V gene is TRBV30, the J gene TRBJ1-5, with TRBD1 as a possible D gene (6 bases). The V end lost 4 bases, the J end lost 3 bases, and 16 bases lay between the germline ends. Looked up from germline, CDR1 is GTSNPN and CDR2 is SVGIG (reference sequence). CDR3 size: 15 residues. The CDR3 nucleotides are TGTGCCTGGATGCATGGGGGGCGAGACAATCAGCCCCAGCATTTT. Translating it yields CAWMHGGRDNQPQHF.

The chain carries TRBV21-1 and TRBJ2-6; TRBD2, the table's D call, lacks a check against the DNA. TRBV21-1 is a pseudogene. CDR3 length equals 17 residues. CDR3 coding DNA: TGTGCCAGCCCCCGCCAGGCGGGAACGGGTGGGGCCAACGTCCTGACTTTC. This translates into CASPRQAGTGGANVLTF.

The chain joins TRBV7-2 to TRBJ2-7, with 11 nucleotides matching TRBD2. The CDR3 sequence is 17 residues long. Trimming at V came to 5 bases and at J to 3 bases, leaving 12 bases not matched to a gene. Germline V lookup: CDR1 SGHTA, CDR2 FQGNSA. CDR3 bases: TGTGCCAGCAGCCGACCCTCTCTAGCGGGAGGACTCTACGAGCAGTACTTC. This encodes CASSRPSLAGGLYEQYF.

The chain uses TRBV4-1 and TRBJ2-7; D not certain. Germline loops: CDR1 MGHRA, CDR2 YSYEKL. Deletions cut 4 bases from V and 1 base from J, with 11 bases between. CDR3 length: 14 amino acids. CDR3 region: CASSLGVQSYEQYF. DNA for the CDR3: TGCGCCAGCAGCCTAGGAGTGCAGTCCTACGAGCAGTACTTC.

The chain recombines TRBV13 with TRBJ1-6; tentatively, D is TRBD1 (5 bases). CDR1 PRHDT and CDR2 FYEKMQ come from the germline V gene (reference sequence). CDR3 length: 18 residues. Trimming shortened V by 5 bases and J by 9 bases, and 26 bases separated the two germline ends. The CDR3 reads CASSARKGPGLRGSPLHF. CDR3 in DNA: TGTGCCAGCAGCGCACGGAAGGGGCCAGGCCTTCGGGGTTCACCCCTCCACTTT.

CDR3 sequence (DNA): TGTGCCATCAGTGCTGACCCCAATGAGCAGTTCTTC. This sequence encodes CAISADPNEQFF. V gene TRBV10-3 combines with J gene TRBJ2-1, with D unresolved. Trimming took 4 bases from V and 6 from J, leaving 7 bases between them. The CDR3 consists of 12 residues. CDR1 and CDR2 from the germline V gene are ENHRY and SYGVKD.

This sequence joins TRBV5-8 and TRBJ2-1, with 10 bases fitting TRBD1. Germline loops: CDR1 SGHTS, CDR2 YDEGEE. This CDR3 is 15 amino acids long. Trimming removed 3 bases from V and 5 bases from J; junction bases left unmatched: 5. CDR3 region: CASSWGQGIDNEQFF. CDR3 nucleotide sequence: TGTGCCAGCAGCTGGGGACAGGGGATCGACAATGAGCAGTTCTTC.

This sequence joins TRBV12-3 or TRBV12-4 and TRBJ1-1, with unresolved D. The V end lost 8 bases, the J end lost 11 bases, and 18 bases lay between the germline ends. There are 12 residues in the CDR3. CDR3 in amino acids: CASWATPVAAFF. The CDR3 DNA follows: TGTGCCAGCTGGGCTACACCGGTGGCGGCTTTCTTT.

This clonotype was counted a single time. V gene TRBV28 combines with J gene TRBJ2-7, with TRBD2 identical over 9 bases. Germline CDR1 reads MDHEN; CDR2 reads SYDVKM. This CDR3 is built from 14 residues. V lost 3 bases, J lost 7 bases, and 7 bases stayed unmatched. The CDR3 DNA reads as TGTGCCAGCAGTTTTGCGGGAGGGCCGGGTGAGCAGTACTTC. Translation: CASSFAGGPGEQYF.

The chain joins TRBV4-3 to TRBJ2-1, with D tentatively TRBD2 (6 bases). The germline V gene has CDR1 LGHNA and CDR2 YSLEER. Trimming cost V 0 bases and J 7 bases, with 19 bases left between them. The CDR3 runs to 17 residues. DNA for the CDR3: TGCGCCAGCAGCCAAGATTATCCGGGAGTAATTGGGAATGAGCAGTTCTTC. Amino acid sequence: CASSQDYPGVIGNEQFF.

This clonotype was recorded a few times. The chain combines TRBV3-1 with TRBJ1-1; tentative D call: TRBD1 (6 bases). The V gene lost 3 bases and the J gene lost 7 bases, with 12 bases spanning the gap. This CDR3 is 13 amino acids long. Germline V gene lookup returns CDR1 LGHDT and CDR2 YNNKEL (reference sequence). This CDR3 reads CASSQTAQGEAFF. The CDR3 nucleotides read TGTGCCAGCAGCCAGACAGCACAGGGTGAAGCTTTCTTT.

CDR3 bases: TGCAGCGTGTCCGGGACTAGCGGGAGAGGGGATGAGCAGTTCTTC. It specifies CSVSGTSGRGDEQFF. The chain carries TRBV29-1 and TRBJ2-1, with 14 bases aligning to TRBD2. CDR1 and CDR2 (germline): SQVTM, ANQGSEA. Unmatched junction bases numbered 9, after V lost 6 bases and J lost 8 bases. This CDR3 has 15 residues.

The CDR3 coding sequence is TGTGCCAGCAGCCAAGAAATACTAGCGGTTAACTACGAGCAGTACTTC. Encoded protein: CASSQEILAVNYEQYF. The chain joins TRBV3-1 to TRBJ2-7, with TRBD2 matching over 8 bases. CDR1 LGHDT and CDR2 YNNKEL come from the germline V gene (reference sequence). V lost 0 bases, J lost 3 bases, and 7 bases stayed unmatched. This CDR3 comprises 16 residues.

V and J are TRBV20-1 and TRBJ2-1; TRBD1 is a possible D gene (7 bases). Germline CDR1 and CDR2: DFQATT and SNEGSKA (reference sequence). The CDR3 length is 15 residues. V dropped 5 bases and J dropped 4 bases, with 18 bases sitting between them. The CDR3: CSAPGGTEGYNEQFF. CDR3 DNA: TGCAGTGCTCCTGGGGGGACAGAGGGATACAATGAGCAGTTCTTC.

The chain joins TRBV20-1 to TRBJ1-4; D not resolved. V gave up 3 bases and J gave up 4 bases, with 15 bases separating them. Germline V lookup: CDR1 DFQATT, CDR2 SNEGSKA (reference sequence). CDR3 length: 15 amino acids. CDR3 amino acids: CSARGIDGSNEKLFF. The CDR3 coding sequence is TGCAGTGCTAGGGGGATTGACGGAAGTAATGAAAAACTGTTTTTT.

This chain links TRBV28 with TRBJ2-7; TRBD1 aligns across 7 bases. V lost 2 bases, J lost 3 bases, and 10 bases stayed unmatched. From germline, CDR1 is MDHEN and CDR2 SYDVKM. The length of the CDR3 is 16 residues. The CDR3 region is CASSLPGLDRDYEQYF. DNA of the CDR3: TGTGCCAGCAGTTTACCAGGCCTTGACAGGGACTACGAGCAGTACTTC. Full variable domain (rest looked up from reference TRBV28 and TRBJ2-7): DVKVTQSSRYLVKRTGEKVFLECVQDMDHENMFWYRQDPGLGLRLIYFSYDVKMKEKGDIPEGYSVSREKKERFSLILESASTNQTSMYLCASSLPGLDRDYEQYFGPGTRLTVT.

V usage is TRBV20-1 and J usage is TRBJ1-1; D is undetermined. There are 14 residues in the CDR3. V lost 0 bases and J 1 base, leaving 9 bases between the germline ends. Per the germline V gene, CDR1 is DFQATT and CDR2 is SNEGSKA (reference sequence). This CDR3 reads CSARDRRANTEAFF. For the CDR3, the DNA is TGCAGTGCTAGAGATCGGAGGGCGAACACTGAAGCTTTCTTT.

The chain combines TRBV2 with TRBJ2-5, with 7 bases lining up with TRBD1. CDR1 SNHLY and CDR2 FYNNEI come from the germline V gene. This CDR3 has 13 residues. Unmatched junction bases numbered 3, after V lost 4 bases and J lost 4 bases. CDR3 amino acids: CASSVEGAETQYF. CDR3 nucleotides: TGTGCCAGCAGTGTTGAGGGGGCAGAGACCCAGTACTTC. Filled out from reference TRBV2 and TRBJ2-5, the complete variable domain reads EPEVTQTPSHQVTQMGQEVILRCVPISNHLYFYWYRQILGQKVEFLVSFYNNEISEKSEIFDDQFSVERPDGSNFTLKIRSTKLEDSAMYFCASSVEGAETQYFGPGTRLLVL.

The chain combines TRBV15 with TRBJ1-5, with 9 bases aligning to TRBD1. Looked up from germline, CDR1 is LNHNV and CDR2 is YYDKDF (reference sequence). The CDR3 has 15 residues. Trimming removed 3 bases from V and 5 bases from J; junction bases left unmatched: 5. The CDR3, as DNA: TGTGCCACCAGCAGTACCCGGACAGGGGATCAGCCCCAGCATTTT. It is translated as CATSSTRTGDQPQHF.

The chain joins TRBV6-5 to TRBJ2-3; 8 bases are a match to TRBD2. This CDR3 is built from 17 residues. Germline V gene sequence: CDR1 MNHEY, CDR2 SVGAGI. J was trimmed by 4 bases and V by 2 bases; bases with no gene match: 11. The CDR3 protein is CASSYGSGLASPDTQYF. The CDR3 coding sequence is TGTGCCAGCAGTTACGGAAGTGGACTAGCCTCTCCAGATACGCAGTATTTT.

The chain uses TRBV20-1 and TRBJ2-3; D could derive from TRBD1 or TRBD2 (5 bases each). The germline V gene has CDR1 DFQATT and CDR2 SNEGSKA (reference sequence). V dropped 0 bases and J dropped 8 bases, with 12 bases sitting between them. The CDR3 is made up of 13 amino acids. The CDR3: CSARDQERGTQYF. Written as DNA, the CDR3 is TGCAGTGCTAGAGATCAAGAGAGGGGTACGCAGTATTTT.